This T cell receptor (beta chain) derives from a study of T cells in Graves' hyperthyroidism and ophthalmopathy. The source material, RNA transcripts, was used to amplify TCR beta CDR3 regions. TCR CDR3 underwent first-round RT-PCR with the HTBI primer set. TCRdb re-called the multiplex PCR reads through MiXCR, storing one row per CDR3 protein. Here the sample spans a few hundred thousand distinct CDR3 sequences, around 13% being singletons. The germline gives CDR1 SQVTM, CDR2 ANQGSEA. Trimming took 4 bases from V and 4 from J, leaving 13 bases between them. This CDR3 has 13 amino acids. The rearrangement joins TRBV29-1 to TRBJ1-1; D is possibly TRBD1 (5 bases). Input material: blood. The sequence was collected from a woman aged 18-29 years with Graves' hyperthyroidism. DNA of the CDR3: TGCAGCGTTGCGGGGGGTCAGGGCACTGAAGCTTTCTTT. It codes for CSVAGGQGTEAFF.